Listed below are T cell receptor beta chains from one sample, sequenced in a study of cytomegalovirus exposure and HLA in healthy donors. The data were produced by immunoSEQ multiplex PCR, yet TCRdb's version contains in-frame clones alone and is incomplete. The sample consists of 90,000 or so clones, about 77% of them appearing once. Sequences were obtained from PBMCs. These TCRs come from a man between 60 and 75 years old in good health and CMV-seronegative. The CDR3 runs from the conserved cysteine through the conserved F or W. Fields, in order: J gene, V gene, D gene, clone size, CDR3 DNA, CDR3 protein. A D gene is named only where the DNA matches it firmly. Clone size is stated in some rows and not others, as once, few, many or a class when expanded.

>TRBJ2-7|TRBV7-3|.|.
TGTGCCAGCAGCCCTCGGGCCGCGACAGCCTACGAGCAGTACTTC
CASSPRAATAYEQYF
>TRBJ2-1|TRBV5-1|.|.
TGCGCCAGCAGCTTGACTTCTACCTTGAACTCTTACAATGAGCAGTTCTTC
CASSLTSTLNSYNEQFF
>TRBJ1-4|TRBV19|TRBD1|.
TGTGCCAGTAGTATGGGACAAGGGGGCCGTGAAAAACTGTTTTTT
CASSMGQGGREKLFF
>TRBJ2-7|TRBV10-1|.|.
TGCGCCAGCAGTGAGTCCGGCCCCTGGCGGGAGCAGTACTTC
CASSESGPWREQYF
>TRBJ1-5|TRBV10-3|.|.
TGTGCCATCAGTGACAGGGTAGGCAATCAGCCCCAGCATTTT
CAISDRVGNQPQHF
>TRBJ1-2|TRBV11-2|TRBD1|.
TGTGCCAGCAGCGCAGGGACAGCTGCTGGCTACACCTTC
CASSAGTAAGYTF
>TRBJ1-1|TRBV2|.|few
TGTGCCAGCACCGCGACGGAGGAAGCTTTCTTT
CASTATEEAFF
>TRBJ2-7|TRBV14|.|.
TGTGCCAGCAGCCAAGATAGAAACGAGCAGTACTTC
CASSQDRNEQYF
>TRBJ2-3|TRBV5-6|.|once
TGTGCCAGCAGCATCCGGGAATACTCAGATACGCAGTATTTT
CASSIREYSDTQYF
>TRBJ1-5|TRBV14|.|.
TGTGCCAGCAGTCCAGGGGGCAATCAGCCCCAGCATTTT
CASSPGGNQPQHF
>TRBJ2-2|TRBV9|.|.
TGTGCCAGCAGTCAGGGAAACACCGGGGAGCTGTTTTTT
CASSQGNTGELFF
>TRBJ1-5|TRBV21-1|.|.
TGTGCCAGCAGCAAAGCGCACAGGGACCACAATCAGCCCCAGCATTTT
CASSKAHRDHNQPQHF
>TRBJ2-3|TRBV9|.|.
TGTGCCAGCAGCGTAGCCCAGAGGACAGATACGCAGTATTTT
CASSVAQRTDTQYF
>TRBJ1-1|TRBV6-5|TRBD1|.
TGTGCCAGCATTAAGACAGGGGGCAACACTGAAGCTTTCTTT
CASIKTGGNTEAFF
>TRBJ1-6|TRBV19|.|few
TGTGCCAGTACCTACAGGGATAATTCACCCCTCCACTTT
CASTYRDNSPLHF
>TRBJ1-1|TRBV6-1|TRBD1|once
TGTGCCAGCAGGAAACAGGGGCCGGACACTGAAGCTTTCTTT
CASRKQGPDTEAFF
>TRBJ2-3|TRBV11-3|.|once
TGTGCCAGCAGCTTAGATGAGTGGCTAGCGCCAACTTTT
CASSLDEWLAPTF
>TRBJ2-5|TRBV5-6|.|many
TGTGCCAGCAGCTTGGGTTCCGGGGGTGGGACCCAGTACTTC
CASSLGSGGGTQYF
>TRBJ1-5|TRBV5-5|TRBD1|.
TGTGCCAGCAGACATGACAGGGCTGGGGTTCAGCCCCAGCATTTT
CASRHDRAGVQPQHF
>TRBJ2-2|TRBV2|.|.
TGTGCCAGCATAGGGACTCAAAACACCGGGGAGCTGTTTTTT
CASIGTQNTGELFF
>TRBJ2-3|TRBV7-3|TRBD2|.
TGTGCCAGCACCGCGGCGGGGGGGGTCACAGATACGCAGTATTTT
CASTAAGGVTDTQYF
>TRBJ1-3|TRBV28|.|.
TGTGCCAGCGGCTGGGGGGACTCTGGAAACACCATATATTTT
CASGWGDSGNTIYF
>TRBJ2-1|TRBV10-2|.|.
TGCGCCAGCAGCGGTGTGGGGCAATTCTTC
CASSGVGQFF
>TRBJ1-3|TRBV4-1|.|few
TGCGCCAGCAGCTCCCCCTTGGGGGGATCGGGAAACACCATATATTTT
CASSSPLGGSGNTIYF
>TRBJ2-7|TRBV29-1|.|.
TGCAGCGTTGAGTTGGCAGGGCCACGGGAGCAGTACTTC
CSVELAGPREQYF